This T cell receptor beta chain was retrieved from a study of blood T cell repertoires in COVID-19 (dated by TCRdb to the early 2020s). Study-level background: Samples from collaborators originated in the United States, Italy and Spain and spanned both the acute and convalescent phases of COVID-19. The material from the prospective study consisted of cDNA or gDNA derived from T cells, B-cell-depleted T cells, or PBMCs. Subjects who had been exposed to COVID-19, were actively infected with it, or had recovered from it provided the deeply sampled blood TCRbeta repertoires that made up the dataset. A freely available public database, intended as a resource for researchers studying the immune response to SARS-CoV-2, is where the repertoires were released. The samples were drawn from two sources: the first 160 participants of the ongoing ImmuneRACE study, and 1,200 or so subjects contributed by 6 global collaborators. Sample metadata almost always included a de-identified subject ID, COVID-19 status, age in years and sex. HLA class I and class II types, where available, came from metadata supplied by the sample provider rather than from assay-based typing. Broader findings and caveats from the paper: How much clinical and demographic metadata was included differed by source and by participant, and the metadata was provided uncurated.

The collaborating institutions used their own protocols to collect whole blood in K2EDTA tubes. For TCRbeta analysis, collaborator samples were shipped as frozen whole blood, as isolated PBMCs, or as DNA extracted from either sample type. Comments on this clone: It has no known antigen specificity. No much larger clone exists at a distance of one base, and base qualities are not known.

The CDR3 sequence holds 15 residues, the cysteine and phenylalanine included. Solely the CDR3 DNA is kept, with 45 bases framed from the first base. V loses 3 bases, J loses 1 base, and the germline ends lie 7 bases apart. CDR1 SGHAT and CDR2 FQNNGV are derived from the germline V gene. The immunoSEQ Assay, a bias-controlled multiplex PCR, was used to amplify TCRbeta CDR3 regions from genomic DNA. The paper's processing steps were these. Within the assay, amplification of reference gene primers was used to estimate how many nucleated cells each sample contained. To quantify the absolute abundance of each unique TCRbeta CDR3 rearrangement, sequence reads were collapsed and filtered. For each sample, productive Simpson clonality was calculated by taking the square root of Simpson's diversity index across productive rearrangements. TCRdb's version of the immuneACCESS table is confined to in-frame rearrangements and falls short of the full clone set. An unresolved V gene accounts for under half of the shortfall where checked; the remainder is of unknown origin. That table furnishes V, J and clone size, whereas the DNA furnished D and trimming. The sample includes about 61,000 clones, with around four fifths observed a single time. The ten largest make up 4.5% to 5.5% of the sample.

The rearrangement joined TRBV11-2 to TRBJ2-6, and possibly TRBD1, on 5 matching bases. The clonotype originates from a man aged 70 or older with acute or convalescent COVID-19. The sample was peripheral blood. The CDR3 has the sequence CASSFQGSGANVLTF. The sequenced DNA: TGTGCCAGCAGCTTCCAGGGATCTGGGGCCAACGTCCTGACTTTC.